The 20 T cell receptor beta chains given below trace back to one sample, sequenced in a study of regulatory T cells in long-lasting Graves disease. Investigators prepared the TCR beta libraries by applying iRepertoire HTBI primers and Arm-PCR of CDR3 regions. TCRdb re-analysed the multiplex PCR reads in MiXCR, keeping a single row per CDR3 protein. This table has roughly 400,000 distinct CDR3 sequences, 21% appearing once. The time point: persistent/refractory GD, antithyroid drugs over 5 years with positive TRAb. Making the TCR library involved RNA that had been extracted from PBMCs. Sequenced material: peripheral blood mononuclear cells (PBMCs), taken when the disease was refractory, from a patient treated with antithyroid drugs. All receptors derive from a female donor with Graves disease.

J is TRBJ1-5 and V is TRBV5-1; no clear D. The length of the CDR3 is 14 residues. Trimming stripped 0 bases from V and 12 bases from J, with 16 bases between. Germline V gene lookup returns CDR1 SGHRS and CDR2 YFSETQ. In DNA, the CDR3 is TGCGCCAGCAGCTTGGTCTATAGGCAGAGGCGCCAGCATTTT. Amino acids: CASSLVYRQRRQHF. The full variable domain, with the rest looked up from reference TRBV5-1 and TRBJ1-5, is KAGVTQTPRYLIKTRGQQVTLSCSPISGHRSVSWYQQTPGQGLQFLFEYFSETQRNKGNFPGRFSGRQFSNSRSEMNVSTLELGDSALYLCASSLVYRQRRQHFGDGTRLSIL.

Many counts were recorded for this clonotype. This chain connects TRBV13 to TRBJ1-1; possible D gene TRBD1, 5 bases. Trimming removed 4 bases from V and 6 bases from J, with 18 bases in between. Germline V gives CDR1 PRHDT, CDR2 FYEKMQ (reference sequence). This CDR3 is 15 amino acids long. The DNA for the CDR3 is TGTGCCAGCAGCTCTCCTGGGCAGGGTGTGGCTGAAGCTTTCTTT. It encodes CASSSPGQGVAEAFF.

In this sample, this clonotype turned up many times. The rearrangement joins TRBV20-1 to TRBJ1-1; maybe TRBD1 (5 bases). The CDR3 has 13 residues. The V and J ends lost 5 bases and 3 bases respectively, with 13 bases between them. Germline CDR1 reads DFQATT; CDR2 reads SNEGSKA (reference sequence). The CDR3: CSARGREHTEAFF. DNA of the CDR3: TGCAGTGCTCGGGGGAGGGAGCACACTGAAGCTTTCTTT.

This clonotype appeared a few times. This chain uses TRBV20-1 with TRBJ2-7; 7 bases line up with TRBD2. Losses at the gene ends were 5 bases for V and 0 bases for J; bases not matched to a gene: 7. CDR3 length equals 14 residues. Germline V lookup: CDR1 DFQATT, CDR2 SNEGSKA (reference sequence). CDR3 loop: CSALKGGSSYEQYF. CDR3 coding DNA: TGCAGTGCTCTCAAGGGCGGGAGCTCCTACGAGCAGTACTTC.

This clonotype has ten or more counts. The chain employs TRBV18 and TRBJ1-4; D is possibly TRBD1 (5 bases). The V and J ends lost 6 bases and 2 bases respectively, with 10 bases between them. The CDR3 is made up of 14 amino acids. Germline lookup yields CDR1 KGHSH and CDR2 LQKENI. Here the CDR3 reads CASSLTETNEKLFF. CDR3 bases: TGTGCCAGCTCTCTGACAGAGACTAATGAAAAACTGTTTTTT.

The J gene is TRBJ1-4, the V gene TRBV30; D might be TRBD1 (5 bases). CDR3 length equals 14 residues. Germline V CDR1 and CDR2: GTSNPN, SVGIG (reference sequence). V lost 4 bases to trimming and J lost 5 bases, with 14 bases between them. The CDR3 bases are TGTGCCTGGAATAGTCTCGGGGGAAATGAAAAACTGTTTTTT. Protein product: CAWNSLGGNEKLFF.

This clonotype was found a few times. The genes are TRBV9 and TRBJ2-7; D is undetermined. Germline V CDR1 and CDR2: SGDLS, YYNGEE. V shed 0 bases and J shed 2 bases, with 9 bases lying between them. This CDR3 spans 14 amino acids. The CDR3 protein is CASSVDGYTYEQYF. The CDR3 nucleotides read TGTGCCAGCAGCGTAGACGGGTATACCTACGAGCAGTACTTC. The variable domain in full, completed from reference TRBV9 and TRBJ2-7, reads DSGVTQTPKHLITATGQRVTLRCSPRSGDLSVYWYQQSLDQGLQFLIQYYNGEERAKGNILERFSAQQFPDLHSELNLSSLELGDSALYFCASSVDGYTYEQYFGPGTRLTVT.

This clonotype was observed at least ten times. This chain uses TRBV28 with TRBJ2-7; D unresolved. Germline V CDR1 and CDR2: MDHEN, SYDVKM. The V and J ends lost 2 bases and 0 bases respectively, with 5 bases between them. CDR3 length equals 13 residues. The chain's CDR3 is CASSLTYSYEQYF. The CDR3 region has the DNA TGTGCCAGCAGTTTAACCTACTCCTACGAGCAGTACTTC.

Ten or more counts support this clonotype. J is TRBJ1-2 and V is TRBV10-1; 8 bases line up with TRBD1. The length of the CDR3 is 19 residues. CDR1 and CDR2 from the germline V gene are WNHNN and SYGVQD (reference sequence). After removal of 2 bases from V and 7 bases from J, the junction contained 21 bases not matched to a gene. In DNA, the CDR3 is TGCGCCAGCAGTGAGCCAGAAGGACGGACAGGGCTGGATGTGGGTGGCTACACCTTC. Encoded protein: CASSEPEGRTGLDVGGYTF.

This clonotype was recorded at least ten times. This chain connects TRBV2 to TRBJ2-7; tentative D call: TRBD2 (6 bases). V was shortened by 1 base and J by 3 bases, with 10 bases between the two germline ends. This CDR3 is 14 amino acids long. Germline CDR1 and CDR2: SNHLY and FYNNEI. CDR3 DNA sequence: TGTGCCAGCAGTGAAGGTAGCGGATACTACGAGCAGTACTTC. Translation: CASSEGSGYYEQYF. Together with reference TRBV2 and TRBJ2-7, the CDR3 gives the full variable domain: EPEVTQTPSHQVTQMGQEVILRCVPISNHLYFYWYRQILGQKVEFLVSFYNNEISEKSEIFDDQFSVERPDGSNFTLKIRSTKLEDSAMYFCASSEGSGYYEQYFGPGTRLTVT.

The gene calls are TRBV30 and TRBJ2-7, with D maybe TRBD1 (5 bases). The V gene lost 7 bases and the J gene lost 4 bases, with 14 bases spanning the gap. The CDR3 is made up of 12 amino acids. Germline V gene sequence: CDR1 GTSNPN, CDR2 SVGIG (reference sequence). CDR3 amino acids: CAFQPRGYEQYF. Here the CDR3 DNA reads TGTGCCTTCCAACCAAGGGGTTACGAGCAGTACTTC.

This clonotype was seen only a few times. The chain is built from TRBV29-1 and TRBJ2-2; D is unresolved. The CDR3 has 12 residues. The germline V gene has CDR1 SQVTM and CDR2 ANQGSEA. V lost 2 bases and J 6 bases, leaving 7 bases between the germline ends. The CDR3 DNA sequence: TGCAGCGTTGAACTAATCTCCGGGGAGCTGTTTTTT. It specifies CSVELISGELFF.

This clonotype was observed a handful of times. The J gene is TRBJ1-4, the V gene TRBV7-9; 12 positions agree with TRBD1. Trimming removed 0 bases from V and 5 bases from J; junction bases left unmatched: 4. Germline CDR1 reads SEHNR; CDR2 reads FQNEAQ (reference sequence). The length of the CDR3 is 17 residues. The CDR3 spells CASSLAGTGGRNEKLFF. The CDR3 region has the DNA TGTGCCAGCAGCTTAGCTGGGACAGGGGGCCGAAATGAAAAACTGTTTTTT.

The chain joins TRBV5-1 to TRBJ2-1; tentative D call: TRBD2 (6 bases). The germline V gene encodes CDR1 SGHRS and CDR2 YFSETQ. The V end was cut by 9 bases, the J end by 2 bases, with 21 bases between. The CDR3 extends over 16 amino acids. CDR3: CATSTEGDFTYNEQFF. In nucleotides, the CDR3 is TGCGCCACCTCGACGGAGGGCGACTTTACCTACAATGAGCAGTTCTTC.

This clonotype was seen at least ten times. This chain links TRBV2 with TRBJ2-2; the D is unclear. The CDR3 runs 12 residues. Trimming took 6 bases from V and 6 from J, leaving 8 bases between them. Germline V gene sequence: CDR1 SNHLY, CDR2 FYNNEI. The CDR3 reads CASSQRPGELFF. The CDR3, as DNA: TGTGCCAGCAGCCAGAGACCCGGGGAGCTGTTTTTT.

V and J are TRBV6-1 and TRBJ2-7; possibly TRBD2 for D (6 bases). Looked up from germline, CDR1 is MNHNS and CDR2 is SASEGT. CDR3 length equals 14 residues. Trimming stripped 4 bases from V and 7 bases from J, with 17 bases between. CDR3 in amino acids: CASSATGMRGEQYF. The CDR3 region has the DNA TGTGCCAGCAGTGCGACTGGGATGCGGGGAGAGCAGTACTTC.

This clonotype was picked up many times. The V and J genes are TRBV12-3 or TRBV12-4 and TRBJ2-7, with TRBD1 identical over 7 bases. The CDR3 runs 15 residues. After removal of 5 bases from V and 0 bases from J, the junction contained 7 bases not matched to a gene. The CDR3, as DNA: TGTGCCAGCAGTCCCCAAGGGACAGTCTCCTACGAGCAGTACTTC. This gives the protein CASSPQGTVSYEQYF.

This chain connects TRBV6-4 to TRBJ1-1; unclear D gene. CDR3 length equals 14 residues. CDR1 and CDR2 from the germline V gene are MRHNA and SNTAGT. With 3 bases removed from V and 4 bases from J, the gap between germline ends came to 12 bases. CDR3: CASSDSPGSTEAFF. The CDR3 DNA follows: TGTGCCAGCAGTGATTCACCGGGATCCACTGAAGCTTTCTTT.

V is TRBV5-4 and J is TRBJ2-7; 7 nucleotides match TRBD2. The CDR3 is made up of 13 amino acids. With V trimmed by 1 base and J by 6 bases, 4 bases remained unmatched. The germline CDR1 and CDR2 sequences are SGHNT and YYREEE (reference sequence). The CDR3 DNA sequence: TGTGCCAGCAGCTTGAGGACTAGACCCGAGCAGTACTTC. This codes for CASSLRTRPEQYF.

This sequence joins TRBV19 and TRBJ1-1; D uncertain. Per the germline V gene, CDR1 is LNHDA and CDR2 is SQIVND (reference sequence). Trimming stripped 1 base from V and 2 bases from J, with 5 bases between. This CDR3 comprises 13 residues. As DNA, the CDR3 is TGTGCCAGTAGTATAGCGAGTAACACTGAAGCTTTCTTT. Its protein product is CASSIASNTEAFF.